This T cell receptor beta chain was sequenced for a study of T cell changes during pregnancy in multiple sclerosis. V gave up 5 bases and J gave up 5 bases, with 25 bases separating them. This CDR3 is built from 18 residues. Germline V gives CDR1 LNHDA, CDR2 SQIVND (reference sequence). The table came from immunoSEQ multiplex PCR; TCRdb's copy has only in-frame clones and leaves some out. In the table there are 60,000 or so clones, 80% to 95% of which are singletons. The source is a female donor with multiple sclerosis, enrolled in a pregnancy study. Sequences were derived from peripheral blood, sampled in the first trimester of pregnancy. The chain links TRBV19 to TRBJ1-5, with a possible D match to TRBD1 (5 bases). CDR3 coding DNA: TGTGCCAGTAGTCCCCGGGGGGATTACGTAACCCCAGATCAGCCCCAGCATTTT. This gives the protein CASSPRGDYVTPDQPQHF.